The TCR beta chain under discussion was sequenced for a study of human T cells and chemical hapten exposure. The trim removed 6 bases at V and 2 bases at J, leaving 8 bases unmatched. The CDR3 extends over 16 amino acids. Germline loops: CDR1 MDHEN, CDR2 SYDVKM. TCRdb reprocessed the RACE reads with MiXCR, giving one entry per CDR3 protein. The sample shows approximately 110,000 distinct CDR3 sequences, 34% of them seen only once. Noted time point: patch test 3, about 24 weeks after DPC sensitization. Treatment noted: therapeutic diphenylcyclopropenone sensitization with weekly scalp DPC. The sequence was obtained from a middle-aged man with alopecia areata. Some clones in this sample may be carry-over from other donors' samples. Specimen: whole blood, collected in connection with sensitization to the hapten diphenylcyclopropenone (DPC). The chain couples TRBV28 to TRBJ2-5; 11 bases fit TRBD2. Here the CDR3 reads CASRARLAGLQETQYF. The CDR3 DNA is TGTGCCAGCAGGGCCAGACTAGCGGGGTTACAAGAGACCCAGTACTTC.